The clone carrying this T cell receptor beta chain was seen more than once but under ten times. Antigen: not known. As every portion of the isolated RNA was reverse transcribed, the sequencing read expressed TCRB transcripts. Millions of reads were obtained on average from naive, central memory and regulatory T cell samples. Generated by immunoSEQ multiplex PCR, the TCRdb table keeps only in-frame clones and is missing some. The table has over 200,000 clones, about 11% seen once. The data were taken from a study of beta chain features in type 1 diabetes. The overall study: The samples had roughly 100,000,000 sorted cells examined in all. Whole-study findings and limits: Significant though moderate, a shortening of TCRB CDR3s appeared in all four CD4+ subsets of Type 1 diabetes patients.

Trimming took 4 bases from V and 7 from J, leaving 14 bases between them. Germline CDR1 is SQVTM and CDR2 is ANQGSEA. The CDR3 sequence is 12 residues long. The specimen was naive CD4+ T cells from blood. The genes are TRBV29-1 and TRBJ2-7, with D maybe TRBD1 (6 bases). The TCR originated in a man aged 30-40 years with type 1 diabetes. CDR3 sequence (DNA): TGCAGCGTTGGGACAGTATTTTCGGAGCAGTACTTC. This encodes CSVGTVFSEQYF.